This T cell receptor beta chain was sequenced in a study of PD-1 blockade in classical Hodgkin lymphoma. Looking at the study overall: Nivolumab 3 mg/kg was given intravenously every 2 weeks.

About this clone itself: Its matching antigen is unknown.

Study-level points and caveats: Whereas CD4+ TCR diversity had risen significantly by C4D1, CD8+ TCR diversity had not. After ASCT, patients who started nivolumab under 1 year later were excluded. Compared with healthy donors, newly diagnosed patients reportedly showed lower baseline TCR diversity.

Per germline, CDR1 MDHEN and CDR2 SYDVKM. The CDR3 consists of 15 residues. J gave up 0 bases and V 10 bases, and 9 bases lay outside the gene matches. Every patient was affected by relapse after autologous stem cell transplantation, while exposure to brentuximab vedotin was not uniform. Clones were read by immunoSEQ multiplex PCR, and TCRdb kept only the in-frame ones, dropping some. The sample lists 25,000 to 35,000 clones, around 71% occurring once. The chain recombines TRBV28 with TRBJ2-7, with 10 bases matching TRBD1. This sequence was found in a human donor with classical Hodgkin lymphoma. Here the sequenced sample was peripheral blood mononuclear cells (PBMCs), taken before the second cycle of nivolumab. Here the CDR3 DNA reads TGTGCCACCCTTAGGCGACAGGGGGCCTCCTACGAGCAGTACTTC. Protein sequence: CATLRRQGASYEQYF.